These 14 T cell receptor beta chains were sequenced from one sample in a study of OX40 agonist ivuxolimab in advanced cancers. Some clones are missing from TCRdb's copy, which holds only in-frame ones; the method was immunoSEQ multiplex PCR. The sample records roughly 70,000 clones, about 88% being singletons. The sample consisted of CD4+ or CD8+ T cells sorted from blood, taken in a trial of the OX40 agonist ivuxolimab. The receptors were gathered from an adult with an advanced solid tumor such as melanoma, head and neck, liver or kidney cancer.

This clone appeared a single time. The chain couples TRBV19 to TRBJ1-1; D may be TRBD1 (6 bases). Looked up from germline, CDR1 is LNHDA and CDR2 is SQIVND (reference sequence). Trimming removed 5 bases at V and 11 bases at J, with 12 bases between. The CDR3 extends over 11 amino acids. CDR3 sequence (DNA): TGTGCCAGTAGTTGGGGGGCAAGGGCTTTCTTT. Translating it yields CASSWGARAFF.

The chain's CDR3 is CASSQGDGSYEQYF. The CDR3 DNA sequence: TGCGCCAGCAGCCAAGGGGACGGTTCCTACGAGCAGTACTTC. This chain joins TRBV4-3 and TRBJ2-7; D possibly matches TRBD1 or TRBD2 (5 bases each). The CDR3 is 14 residues long. Germline loops: CDR1 LGHNA, CDR2 YSLEER. Between the trimmed V and J ends, which lost 1 base and 1 base, there was a span of 8 bases.

The chain links TRBV7-3 to TRBJ2-3, with D uncertain. The CDR3 covers 15 residues. V was trimmed by 2 bases and J by 0 bases, leaving 9 bases between them. The V gene's germline CDR1 is SGHTA and CDR2 FQGTGA. The CDR3 is CASSLGLPSTDTQYF. In DNA, the CDR3 is TGTGCCAGCAGCTTAGGCCTACCTAGCACAGATACGCAGTATTTT.

The V gene is TRBV28, the J gene TRBJ1-2, with 8 bases matching TRBD1. The CDR3 is made up of 12 amino acids. From germline, CDR1 is MDHEN and CDR2 SYDVKM. V lost 10 bases, J lost 5 bases, and 6 bases stayed unmatched. The CDR3 region is CATPGQEYGYTF. The CDR3 DNA reads TGTGCCACACCGGGACAGGAGTATGGCTACACCTTC.

V is TRBV6-5 and J is TRBJ2-7; the D is unclear. Germline-derived CDR1 and CDR2 are MNHEY and SVGAGI. Trimming removed 5 bases at V and 0 bases at J, with 11 bases between. The CDR3 has 14 amino acids. The CDR3 here is CASSAHSLSYEQYF. For the CDR3, the DNA is TGTGCCAGCAGTGCTCACTCCCTCTCCTACGAGCAGTACTTC.

The chain has TRBV7-3 and TRBJ2-5; 7 positions match TRBD1. This CDR3 is 13 amino acids long. The V segment lost 2 bases and the J segment 4 bases; nucleotides outside the gene matches: 1. Germline CDR1 is SGHTA and CDR2 is FQGTGA. The CDR3 reads CASSLYRGETQYF. As DNA, the CDR3 is TGTGCCAGCAGCTTATACAGGGGAGAGACCCAGTACTTC.

About this clone: This same CDR3 is encoded by further DNA sequences in the sample. The chain is built from TRBV28 and TRBJ2-5; 8 bases map to TRBD1. This CDR3 region has 14 residues. Germline CDR1 reads MDHEN; CDR2 reads SYDVKM. Trimming removed 5 bases from V and 5 bases from J; junction bases left unmatched: 7. The CDR3 loop reads CASSRGQGRETQYF. The CDR3 nucleotides are TGTGCCAGCAGTCGTGGACAGGGAAGGGAGACCCAGTACTTC.

This clone was picked up one time. The V call is TRBV6-5, the J call TRBJ2-1; possible D gene TRBD1, 6 bases. Deletions cut 0 bases from V and 9 bases from J, with 18 bases between. Germline-derived CDR1 and CDR2 are MNHEY and SVGAGI. The CDR3 contains 16 residues. The CDR3, as DNA: TGTGCCAGCAGTTACTCCGGGACAAGGGAAAGGGGTGAGCAGTTCTTC. Amino acid sequence: CASSYSGTRERGEQFF.

The chain is built from TRBV7-3 and TRBJ2-5; no clear D. With 6 bases removed from V and 4 bases from J, the gap between germline ends came to 15 bases. This CDR3 comprises 14 residues. From germline, CDR1 is SGHTA and CDR2 FQGTGA. The CDR3 DNA reads TGTGCCAGCAGTCTGTTCCCAGGTTCAGAGACCCAGTACTTC. Encoded protein: CASSLFPGSETQYF.

The chain joins TRBV7-3 to TRBJ2-2; D uncertain. The germline V and J ends were trimmed by 1 base and 0 bases, with 6 bases remaining between them. The CDR3 length is 15 residues. Germline V lookup: CDR1 SGHTA, CDR2 FQGTGA. The CDR3 DNA follows: TGTGCCAGCAGCTTAAGCGGTGCGAACACCGGGGAGCTGTTTTTT. It is translated as CASSLSGANTGELFF.

The rearrangement links TRBV5-1 to TRBJ2-1; 10 bases map to TRBD2. The V segment lost 1 base and the J segment 5 bases; nucleotides outside the gene matches: 6. The CDR3 consists of 16 residues. Germline V gene sequence: CDR1 SGHRS, CDR2 YFSETQ. The CDR3 region is CASSLQAGGPNNEQFF. Here the CDR3 DNA reads TGCGCCAGCAGCTTGCAAGCGGGAGGGCCGAACAATGAGCAGTTCTTC.

V is TRBV19 and J is TRBJ2-5; TRBD1 aligns across 8 bases. The CDR3 loop spans 15 amino acids. CDR1 is LNHDA, CDR2 SQIVND, per germline (reference sequence). With 6 bases clipped from V and 2 bases from J, the junction kept 8 bases outside the gene matches. CDR3 amino acids: CASRSRDRFQETQYF. CDR3 DNA: TGTGCCAGTAGGTCCCGGGACAGGTTTCAAGAGACCCAGTACTTC.

This chain links TRBV5-5 with TRBJ1-1; D is possibly TRBD1 (5 bases). V was pared by 3 bases and J by 1 base, with 7 bases between. This CDR3 region has 13 residues. Germline-derived CDR1 and CDR2 are SGHKS and YYEKEE (reference sequence). In DNA form, the CDR3 reads TGTGCCAGCAGCTCGACAGCGAACACTGAAGCTTTCTTT. It translates to CASSSTANTEAFF. Variable domain in full (rest from reference TRBV5-5 and TRBJ1-1): DAGVTQSPTHLIKTRGQQVTLRCSPISGHKSVSWYQQVLGQGPQFIFQYYEKEERGRGNFPDRFSARQFPNYSSELNVNALLLGDSALYLCASSSTANTEAFFGQGTRLTVV.

The rearrangement joins TRBV9 to TRBJ2-5; D gene unclear. This CDR3 region has 16 residues. Looked up from germline, CDR1 is SGDLS and CDR2 is YYNGEE. Trimming cost V 0 bases and J 2 bases, with 14 bases left between them. CDR3 DNA: TGTGCCAGCAGCGTAGGAACTCCCAACACACAAGAGACCCAGTACTTC. Amino acid sequence: CASSVGTPNTQETQYF.